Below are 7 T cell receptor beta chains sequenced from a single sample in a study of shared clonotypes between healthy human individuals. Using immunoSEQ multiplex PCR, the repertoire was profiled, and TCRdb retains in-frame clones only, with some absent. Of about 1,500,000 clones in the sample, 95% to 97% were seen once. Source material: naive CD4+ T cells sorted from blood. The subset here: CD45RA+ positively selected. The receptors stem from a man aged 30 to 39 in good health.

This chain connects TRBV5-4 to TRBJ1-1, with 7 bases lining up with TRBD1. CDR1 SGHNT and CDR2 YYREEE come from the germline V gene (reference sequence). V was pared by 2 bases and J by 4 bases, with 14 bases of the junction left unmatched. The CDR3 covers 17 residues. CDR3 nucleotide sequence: TGTGCCAGCAGCTTTTGGGGTCCGAGGGACAGACCCACTGAAGCTTTCTTT. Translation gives CASSFWGPRDRPTEAFF.

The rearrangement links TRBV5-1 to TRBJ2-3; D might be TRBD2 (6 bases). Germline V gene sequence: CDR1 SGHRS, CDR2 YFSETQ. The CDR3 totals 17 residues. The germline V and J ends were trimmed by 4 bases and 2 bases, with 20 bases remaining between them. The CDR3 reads CASSTSRIADYTDTQYF. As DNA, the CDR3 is TGCGCCAGCAGCACCTCGAGGATTGCGGACTACACAGATACGCAGTATTTT.

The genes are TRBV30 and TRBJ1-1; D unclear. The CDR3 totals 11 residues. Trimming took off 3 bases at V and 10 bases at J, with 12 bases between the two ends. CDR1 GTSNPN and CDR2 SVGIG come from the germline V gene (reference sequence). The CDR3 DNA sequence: TGTGCCTGGAGCCAAAGATCTGGAGCTTTCTTT. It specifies CAWSQRSGAFF.

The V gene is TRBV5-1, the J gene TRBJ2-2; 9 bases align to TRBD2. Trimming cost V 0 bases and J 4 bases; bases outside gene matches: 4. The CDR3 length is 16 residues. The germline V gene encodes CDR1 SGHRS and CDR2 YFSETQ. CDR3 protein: CASSLGLAAPTGELFF. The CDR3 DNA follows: TGCGCCAGCAGCTTGGGACTAGCGGCCCCCACCGGGGAGCTGTTTTTT.

The CDR3 reads CASSQEGQGSNSNQPQHF. CDR3 DNA sequence: TGCGCCAGCAGCCAAGAAGGCCAGGGCTCAAATAGCAATCAGCCCCAGCATTTT. The rearrangement joins TRBV4-1 to TRBJ1-5; TRBD1 might be the D (5 bases). Trimming pared 0 bases from V and 0 bases from J, leaving 15 bases between. Germline V gene data show CDR1 as MGHRA and CDR2 as YSYEKL. The CDR3 is 18 residues long.

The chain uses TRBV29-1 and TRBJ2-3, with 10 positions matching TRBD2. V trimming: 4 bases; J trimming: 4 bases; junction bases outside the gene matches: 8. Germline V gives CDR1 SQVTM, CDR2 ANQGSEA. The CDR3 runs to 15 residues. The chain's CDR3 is CSVGSSGSMADTQYF. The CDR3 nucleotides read TGCAGCGTTGGCTCTAGCGGGAGCATGGCAGATACGCAGTATTTT.

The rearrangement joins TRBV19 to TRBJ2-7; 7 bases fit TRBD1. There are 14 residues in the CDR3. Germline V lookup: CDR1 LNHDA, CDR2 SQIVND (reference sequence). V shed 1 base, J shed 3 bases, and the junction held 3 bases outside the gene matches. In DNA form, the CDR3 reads TGTGCCAGTAGTATAGGGACAGGCCACTACGAGCAGTACTTC. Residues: CASSIGTGHYEQYF.